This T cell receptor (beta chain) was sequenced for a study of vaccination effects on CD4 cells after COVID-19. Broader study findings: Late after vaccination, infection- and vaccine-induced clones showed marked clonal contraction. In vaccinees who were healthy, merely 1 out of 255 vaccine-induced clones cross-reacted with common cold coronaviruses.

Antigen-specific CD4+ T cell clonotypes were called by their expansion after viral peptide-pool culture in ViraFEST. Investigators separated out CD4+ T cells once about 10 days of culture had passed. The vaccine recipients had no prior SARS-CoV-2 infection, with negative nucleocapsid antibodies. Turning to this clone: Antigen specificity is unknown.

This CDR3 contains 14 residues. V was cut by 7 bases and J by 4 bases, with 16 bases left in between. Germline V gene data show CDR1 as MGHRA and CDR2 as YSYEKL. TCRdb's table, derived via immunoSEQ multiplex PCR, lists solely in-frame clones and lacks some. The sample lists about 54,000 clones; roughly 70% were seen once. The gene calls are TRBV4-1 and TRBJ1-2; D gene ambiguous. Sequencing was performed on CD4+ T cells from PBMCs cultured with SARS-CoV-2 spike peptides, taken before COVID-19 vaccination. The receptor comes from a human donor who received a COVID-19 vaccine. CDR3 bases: TGCGCCAGCACAGTGGAAAGCGGGCCCTATGGCTACACCTTC. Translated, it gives CASTVESGPYGYTF.